This passage covers 8 T cell receptor beta chains from one sample sequenced in a study of T cell responses to AZD1222 COVID-19 vaccine (dated by TCRdb to the early 2020s). Receptor libraries were prepared by the immunoSEQ multiplex PCR assay. TCRdb stores this immuneACCESS table with in-frame sequences only. Part of the clones is absent; in the studies checked, under half of the shortfall reflects unresolved V genes, and no reason is known for the rest. The sample table holds over 150,000 clones, of which over 85% were seen once. The ten largest account for 1.6% of the sample. The time point label corresponds to: baseline before first vaccination. Specimen: peripheral blood, collected on day 0 of AZD1222 vaccination. The source is an adult in good health.

The V call is TRBV7-3, the J call TRBJ2-1; 8 positions agree with TRBD1. The CDR3 is made up of 14 amino acids. After removal of 3 bases from V and 5 bases from J, the junction contained 3 bases not matched to a gene. Germline V lookup: CDR1 SGHTA, CDR2 FQGTGA. The CDR3 DNA reads TGTGCCAGCAGCTTTGGACAGGGCCACAATGAGCAGTTCTTC. Translating it yields CASSFGQGHNEQFF.

The chain joins TRBV30 to TRBJ2-2; D perhaps matches TRBD2 (5 bases). Trimming shortened V by 5 bases and J by 6 bases, and 13 bases separated the two germline ends. The germline V gene encodes CDR1 GTSNPN and CDR2 SVGIG (reference sequence). CDR3 length: 13 amino acids. This CDR3 reads CAWHTSYAGELFF. CDR3 bases: TGTGCCTGGCACACTAGTTACGCCGGGGAGCTGTTTTTT.

The chain joins TRBV4-3 to TRBJ1-4, with 8 bases that match TRBD1. Germline CDR1 and CDR2: LGHNA and YSLEER. This CDR3 comprises 16 residues. V lost 1 base, J lost 7 bases, and 8 bases stayed unmatched. DNA of the CDR3: TGCGCCAGCAGCCAAGGGGCCGGGACAGGAGGTGAAAAACTGTTTTTT. It translates to CASSQGAGTGGEKLFF.

This clone occurred once. V usage is TRBV6-5 and J usage is TRBJ2-3, with TRBD1 as a possible D gene (6 bases). CDR3 length: 13 amino acids. The V gene's germline CDR1 is MNHEY and CDR2 SVGAGI. V lost 5 bases and J lost 4, with 10 bases in between. The CDR3 sequence: CASSLQGPDTQYF. CDR3 nucleotide sequence: TGTGCCAGCAGTCTACAGGGCCCAGATACGCAGTATTTT.

The gene calls are TRBV11-2 and TRBJ1-2, with a tentative D call TRBD1 (5 bases). Germline CDR1 reads SGHAT; CDR2 reads FQNNGV. The CDR3 loop spans 12 amino acids. Trimming left V 6 bases short and J 2 bases short, with 7 bases between. The CDR3 region has the DNA TGTGCCAGCAGGCGGGGGAACTATGGCTACACCTTC. This gives the protein CASRRGNYGYTF.

The rearrangement joins TRBV19 to TRBJ1-1; TRBD1 matches at 8 bases. This CDR3 has 13 residues. Germline trimming cut 5 bases from V and 5 bases from J; bases unmatched to any gene: 4. The germline gives CDR1 LNHDA, CDR2 SQIVND (reference sequence). The CDR3 here is CASSQGAGTEAFF. DNA of the CDR3: TGTGCCAGTAGTCAGGGGGCAGGGACTGAAGCTTTCTTT.

The V gene is TRBV20-1, the J gene TRBJ2-1, with D unresolved. V was pared by 3 bases and J by 7 bases, with 10 bases between. The germline V gene has CDR1 DFQATT and CDR2 SNEGSKA (reference sequence). There are 12 residues in the CDR3. In nucleotides, the CDR3 is TGCAGTGCTAGTAACGGGCCGAATGAGCAGTTCTTC. Translating it yields CSASNGPNEQFF.

This clone occurred once. V gene TRBV7-9 combines with J gene TRBJ1-3; D gene ambiguous. The ends were cut back, 5 bases at V and 1 base at J, with 9 bases in the middle. CDR3 length equals 14 residues. Germline assignment: CDR1 SEHNR and CDR2 FQNEAQ (reference sequence). The CDR3 DNA reads as TGTGCCAGCAGCCCGACATTGTCTGGAAACACCATATATTTT. Translated: CASSPTLSGNTIYF.